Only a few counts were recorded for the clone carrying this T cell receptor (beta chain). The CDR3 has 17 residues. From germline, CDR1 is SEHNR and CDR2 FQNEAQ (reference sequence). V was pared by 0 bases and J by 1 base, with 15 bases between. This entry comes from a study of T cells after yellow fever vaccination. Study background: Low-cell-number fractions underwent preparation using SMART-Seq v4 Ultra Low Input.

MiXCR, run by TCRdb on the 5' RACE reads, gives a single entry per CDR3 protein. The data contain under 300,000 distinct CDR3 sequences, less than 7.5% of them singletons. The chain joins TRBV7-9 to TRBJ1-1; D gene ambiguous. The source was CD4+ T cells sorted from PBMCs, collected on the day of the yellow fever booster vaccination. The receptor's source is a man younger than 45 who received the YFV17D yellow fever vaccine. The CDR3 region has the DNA TGTGCCAGCAGCTTAGCGAGGCGAGGTTGGGGGAACACTGAAGCTTTCTTT. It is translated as CASSLARRGWGNTEAFF.